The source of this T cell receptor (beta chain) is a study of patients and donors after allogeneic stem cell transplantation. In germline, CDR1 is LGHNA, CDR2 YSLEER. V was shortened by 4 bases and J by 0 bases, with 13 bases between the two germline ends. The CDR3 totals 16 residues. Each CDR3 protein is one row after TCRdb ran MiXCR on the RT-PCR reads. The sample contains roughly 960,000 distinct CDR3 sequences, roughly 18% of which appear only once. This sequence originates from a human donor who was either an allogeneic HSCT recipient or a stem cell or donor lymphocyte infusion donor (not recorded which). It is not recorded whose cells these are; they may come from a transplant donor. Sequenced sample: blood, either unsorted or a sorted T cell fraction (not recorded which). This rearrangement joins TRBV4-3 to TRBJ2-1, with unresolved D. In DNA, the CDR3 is TGCGCCAGCAGCCTCCGTTGGGGTCTCTCCTACAATGAGCAGTTCTTC. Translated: CASSLRWGLSYNEQFF.